This TCR beta chain was profiled in a study of control samples from healthy donors and cancer patients. The CDR3 totals 15 residues. Trimming pared 7 bases from V and 3 bases from J, leaving 17 bases between. Germline lookup yields CDR1 SGHVS and CDR2 FNYEAQ. TCRdb's table, derived via immunoSEQ multiplex PCR, lists solely in-frame clones and lacks some. This table holds about 55,000 clones, 95% to 96% found once. The V call is TRBV7-6, the J call TRBJ2-3; TRBD2 might be the D (7 bases). This TCR was recovered from a woman between 25 and 40 years old in good health. The sequenced material came from blood. The CDR3 protein is CASTQNGGQTDTQYF. The DNA for the CDR3 is TGTGCCAGCACCCAGAACGGGGGGCAGACAGATACGCAGTATTTT.